Listed here are 28 T cell receptor beta chains from one sample, sequenced in a study of blood T cells in healthy people across ages. Through a sample-barcoded 5' primer and a J-beta primer mix, a second PCR was run for roughly 6 to 11 cycles. TCRdb used MiXCR to reprocess the 5' RACE reads, holding one entry per CDR3 protein. The sample yields 920,000 or so distinct CDR3 sequences, 40% to 50% seen once. The source material was blood. These receptors originate from a woman aged 55-75 years in good health.

V and J are TRBV6-6 and TRBJ2-2, with D hard to call. This CDR3 region has 12 residues. CDR1 and CDR2 from the germline V gene are MNHNY and SVGAGI (reference sequence). Trimming shortened V by 7 bases and J by 5 bases, and 8 bases separated the two germline ends. The CDR3 loop reads CASNLRTGELFF. Written as DNA, the CDR3 is TGTGCCAGCAACCTACGAACCGGGGAGCTGTTTTTT.

The chain couples TRBV11-2 to TRBJ2-5; D is perhaps TRBD1 or TRBD2 (5 bases each). From germline, CDR1 is SGHAT and CDR2 FQNNGV. The CDR3 spans 14 residues. V lost 5 bases and J 11 bases, leaving 21 bases between the germline ends. The CDR3 DNA reads as TGTGCCAGCAGCCGGGACCCCGCGGTTTGGGAGCAGTACTTC. It codes for CASSRDPAVWEQYF.

The genes are TRBV6-1 and TRBJ2-7; TRBD2 matches 12 bases. Trimming removed 7 bases from V and 0 bases from J; junction bases left unmatched: 19. Germline-derived CDR1 and CDR2 are MNHNS and SASEGT. This CDR3 comprises 20 residues. CDR3 amino acids: CASTKEVTRTSGAYSYEQYF. CDR3 coding DNA: TGTGCCAGCACTAAGGAGGTAACCCGGACTAGCGGGGCCTACTCCTACGAGCAGTACTTC.

The V and J genes are TRBV7-8 and TRBJ2-1, with 9 bases identical to TRBD1. Trimming removed 5 bases from V and 0 bases from J; junction bases left unmatched: 14. This CDR3 contains 19 residues. Germline CDR1 is SGHVS and CDR2 is FQNEAQ. CDR3 in DNA: TGTGCCAGCAGCCTCGTACCGGGACAGGGACCCGTCTCCTACAATGAGCAGTTCTTC. It translates to CASSLVPGQGPVSYNEQFF.

This clonotype was counted a few times. This chain connects TRBV12-3 or TRBV12-4 to TRBJ2-1; 9 bases map to TRBD2. The CDR3 runs 15 residues. J lost 9 bases, V lost 2 bases, and 8 bases had no gene match. The CDR3 reads CASSLRSSGEGEQFF. The DNA for the CDR3 is TGTGCCAGCAGTTTAAGATCTAGCGGGGAGGGTGAGCAGTTCTTC.

About this clonotype itself: The junction does not match germline at one end; this may be a read error. The gene calls are TRBV28 and TRBJ2-1, with D possibly being TRBD1 or TRBD2 (5 bases each). The J call may be faulty, since TRBJ2-7 better matches the DNA end. The CDR3 contains 15 residues. CDR1 and CDR2 from the germline V gene are MDHEN and SYDVKM. For the CDR3, the DNA is TGTCCCAGCAGCCCCTCTCGAGGGACCCAAGGTCAGCAGTACTTC. Its protein is CPSSPSRGTQGQQYF.

This chain joins TRBV6-5 and TRBJ1-1, with unresolved D. The CDR3 contains 13 residues. Per the germline V gene, CDR1 is MNHEY and CDR2 is SVGAGI. The germline V and J ends were trimmed by 5 bases and 2 bases, with 9 bases remaining between them. CDR3 in amino acids: CASSRPQNTEAFF. The CDR3 DNA reads TGTGCCAGCAGTAGGCCACAAAACACTGAAGCTTTCTTT.

This chain uses TRBV6-5 with TRBJ2-3; tentatively, D is TRBD1 (5 bases). This CDR3 has 14 amino acids. The V end was cut by 6 bases, the J end by 5 bases, with 15 bases between. Germline CDR1 is MNHEY and CDR2 is SVGAGI. CDR3 protein: CASSLHPRGDTQYF. CDR3 sequence (DNA): TGTGCCAGCAGCCTCCATCCTAGGGGAGATACGCAGTATTTT.

The chain has TRBV2 and TRBJ1-5; TRBD1 aligns across 9 bases. This CDR3 region has 15 residues. J was trimmed by 5 bases and V by 3 bases; bases with no gene match: 5. The germline V gene encodes CDR1 SNHLY and CDR2 FYNNEI. CDR3 protein: CASSDFTGGDQPQHF. In DNA form, the CDR3 reads TGTGCCAGCAGTGATTTTACAGGGGGCGATCAGCCCCAGCATTTT.

The gene calls are TRBV20-1 and TRBJ2-1; 12 bases agree with TRBD2. V lost 5 bases, J lost 0 bases, and 5 bases stayed unmatched. This CDR3 spans 16 amino acids. CDR1 and CDR2 from the germline V gene are DFQATT and SNEGSKA (reference sequence). The CDR3 bases are TGCAGTGCTGCCAGACTAGCGGGAGCCTCCTACAATGAGCAGTTCTTC. It codes for CSAARLAGASYNEQFF.

V usage is TRBV29-1 and J usage is TRBJ2-1; 11 bases match TRBD1. V shed 1 base, J shed 7 bases, and the junction held 6 bases outside the gene matches. The germline gives CDR1 SQVTM, CDR2 ANQGSEA. This CDR3 region has 15 residues. The CDR3 nucleotides read TGCAGCGTTGAAGGGACAGGGGGCAGTGTGAATGAGCAGTTCTTC. Translated: CSVEGTGGSVNEQFF.

This sequence joins TRBV14 and TRBJ1-5; 10 bases match TRBD1. V gave up 5 bases and J gave up 9 bases; unmatched junction bases: 13. The CDR3 has 16 residues. Germline CDR1 reads SGHDN; CDR2 reads FVKESK. CDR3 in DNA: TGTGCCAGCAGCATCCGGATGGACAGGGGGATGAGGCCCCAGCATTTT. This codes for CASSIRMDRGMRPQHF.

The chain is built from TRBV12-3 or TRBV12-4 and TRBJ2-3, with 8 bases that match TRBD1. The CDR3 is 15 amino acids. V dropped 6 bases and J dropped 2; count of bases not matched to a gene: 7. CDR3 bases: TGTGCCAGCAGGCCGGGACAGGAGTACACAGATACGCAGTATTTT. Amino acid sequence: CASRPGQEYTDTQYF.

V and J are TRBV19 and TRBJ1-1, with D unclear. The CDR3 has 14 amino acids. CDR1 and CDR2 from the germline V gene are LNHDA and SQIVND (reference sequence). The V and J ends lost 1 base and 1 base respectively, with 7 bases between them. The DNA for the CDR3 is TGTGCCAGTAGTATAGCTTCCGGGAACACTGAAGCTTTCTTT. It codes for CASSIASGNTEAFF.

The chain employs TRBV2 and TRBJ1-2, with TRBD1 matching over 7 bases. This CDR3 is 12 amino acids long. V lost 10 bases, J lost 3 bases, and 5 bases stayed unmatched. The germline gives CDR1 SNHLY, CDR2 FYNNEI. The CDR3 region is CAIPDRDYGYTF. The DNA of the CDR3 is TGTGCCATCCCCGACAGGGACTATGGCTACACCTTC.

The V and J genes are TRBV9 and TRBJ2-1; tentative D call: TRBD2 (5 bases). Germline-derived CDR1 and CDR2 are SGDLS and YYNGEE. V was trimmed by 3 bases and J by 12 bases, leaving 25 bases between them. The CDR3 has 16 amino acids. Here the CDR3 reads CASSGGIRSLEGGQFF. DNA of the CDR3: TGTGCCAGCAGCGGAGGGATTCGGTCTTTGGAAGGTGGGCAGTTCTTC.

J is TRBJ2-4 and V is TRBV10-3, with 9 bases identical to TRBD1. This CDR3 spans 14 amino acids. V gave up 2 bases and J gave up 7 bases; unmatched junction bases: 3. CDR1 is ENHRY and CDR2 is SYGVKD in the germline V gene. The chain's CDR3 is CAISEGQGRNIQYF. CDR3 coding DNA: TGTGCCATCAGTGAGGGACAGGGGAGGAACATTCAGTACTTC.

As concerns this clonotype: A much larger clone is a single base away; this may be a read error. This chain uses TRBV12-3 or TRBV12-4 with TRBJ1-1; no definite D call. V lost 4 bases and J lost 3, with 9 bases in between. The CDR3 has 13 residues. CDR3 coding DNA: TGTGCCAGCAGTTCGTCACAGCACACTGAAGCTTTCTTT. Residues: CASSSSQHTEAFF.

The chain carries TRBV28 and TRBJ2-7; 7 nucleotides agree with TRBD1. The CDR3 consists of 14 residues. Germline-derived CDR1 and CDR2 are MDHEN and SYDVKM. The V segment lost 5 bases and the J segment 4 bases; nucleotides outside the gene matches: 8. Here the CDR3 DNA reads TGTGCCAGCAGTCGACACAGGGGTCTATACGAGCAGTACTTC. This gives the protein CASSRHRGLYEQYF.

This clonotype was seen a handful of times. The chain couples TRBV7-8 to TRBJ2-3; tentatively, D is TRBD1 or TRBD2 (6 bases each). Trimming pared 2 bases from V and 1 base from J, leaving 13 bases between. In germline, CDR1 is SGHVS, CDR2 FQNEAQ. The CDR3 runs to 16 residues. CDR3 DNA: TGTGCCAGCAGCTTAAAGAGGGGGGATGGCACAGATACGCAGTATTTT. It is translated as CASSLKRGDGTDTQYF.

This chain links TRBV9 with TRBJ2-7; tentative D call: TRBD2 (5 bases). Germline V CDR1 and CDR2: SGDLS, YYNGEE. V was pared by 0 bases and J by 7 bases, with 17 bases between. The CDR3 length is 15 residues. DNA of the CDR3: TGTGCCAGCAGCGTAGCGGTGGGAGTAATCAATGAGCAGTACTTC. Its protein is CASSVAVGVINEQYF. Full variable domain (rest looked up from reference TRBV9 and TRBJ2-7): DSGVTQTPKHLITATGQRVTLRCSPRSGDLSVYWYQQSLDQGLQFLIQYYNGEERAKGNILERFSAQQFPDLHSELNLSSLELGDSALYFCASSVAVGVINEQYFGPGTRLTVT.

In this sample, this clonotype turned up a few times. The chain combines TRBV11-2 with TRBJ2-7; 14 bases align to TRBD2. Germline V gene lookup returns CDR1 SGHAT and CDR2 FQNNGV. The CDR3 contains 17 residues. V lost 3 bases and J lost 5; bases outside the gene matches: 9. CDR3 sequence: CASSFGRGGLAGDEQYF. In DNA form, the CDR3 reads TGTGCCAGCAGCTTTGGGCGGGGGGGACTAGCGGGAGACGAGCAGTACTTC.

This chain connects TRBV28 to TRBJ2-5, with D unclear. The V end was cut by 4 bases, the J end by 2 bases, with 11 bases between. This CDR3 has 14 residues. CDR1 is MDHEN and CDR2 is SYDVKM in the germline V gene. Here the CDR3 DNA reads TGTGCCAGCAGTTCTTACCGGGTTCAAGAGACCCAGTACTTC. This codes for CASSSYRVQETQYF.

This chain joins TRBV30 and TRBJ2-1; TRBD1 agrees at 8 bases. With 1 base clipped from V and 3 bases from J, the junction kept 2 bases outside the gene matches. This CDR3 has 14 amino acids. Germline CDR1 is GTSNPN and CDR2 is SVGIG (reference sequence). Here the CDR3 reads CAWSEGQGYNEQFF. CDR3 coding DNA: TGTGCCTGGAGTGAAGGACAGGGCTACAATGAGCAGTTCTTC.

The chain carries TRBV9 and TRBJ2-5, with D tentatively TRBD2 (6 bases). Germline loops: CDR1 SGDLS, CDR2 YYNGEE. The V and J ends lost 1 base and 4 bases respectively, with 14 bases between them. The CDR3 totals 15 residues. This CDR3 is CASSVSGGIGETQYF. In DNA, the CDR3 is TGTGCCAGCAGCGTAAGCGGCGGGATAGGAGAGACCCAGTACTTC. The full variable domain, rest sourced from reference TRBV9 and TRBJ2-5, is DSGVTQTPKHLITATGQRVTLRCSPRSGDLSVYWYQQSLDQGLQFLIQYYNGEERAKGNILERFSAQQFPDLHSELNLSSLELGDSALYFCASSVSGGIGETQYFGPGTRLLVL.

The sample holds a few counts of this clonotype. This chain uses TRBV10-1 with TRBJ2-1, with D tentatively TRBD1 (8 bases). Trimming removed 4 bases at V and 7 bases at J, with 14 bases between. Per germline, CDR1 WNHNN and CDR2 SYGVQD (reference sequence). This CDR3 region has 14 residues. CDR3 nucleotides: TGCGCCAGCAGTGCAGGACAGGGAGGGAATGAGCAGTTCTTC. This sequence encodes CASSAGQGGNEQFF.

This clonotype turned up a few times. The chain is built from TRBV27 and TRBJ2-7; 14 bases are shared with TRBD2. Germline V gene lookup returns CDR1 MNHEY and CDR2 SMNVEV (reference sequence). V trimming: 4 bases; J trimming: 3 bases; junction bases outside the gene matches: 11. This CDR3 contains 18 residues. The CDR3 DNA reads as TGTGCCAGCAGTTCACCGGGACTAGCGGGAGAGCAACACTACGAGCAGTACTTC. It specifies CASSSPGLAGEQHYEQYF.

The J gene is TRBJ2-1, the V gene TRBV5-1; 8 nucleotides line up with TRBD2. Germline trimming cut 2 bases from V and 10 bases from J; bases unmatched to any gene: 11. Germline lookup yields CDR1 SGHRS and CDR2 YFSETQ. The CDR3 has 15 residues. The CDR3 DNA reads as TGCGCCAGCAGCTTACTAGCGGCCTCACAGTACGAGCAGTTCTTC. Its protein product is CASSLLAASQYEQFF. The full variable domain, rest sourced from reference TRBV5-1 and TRBJ2-1, is KAGVTQTPRYLIKTRGQQVTLSCSPISGHRSVSWYQQTPGQGLQFLFEYFSETQRNKGNFPGRFSGRQFSNSRSEMNVSTLELGDSALYLCASSLLAASQYEQFFGPGTRLTVL.